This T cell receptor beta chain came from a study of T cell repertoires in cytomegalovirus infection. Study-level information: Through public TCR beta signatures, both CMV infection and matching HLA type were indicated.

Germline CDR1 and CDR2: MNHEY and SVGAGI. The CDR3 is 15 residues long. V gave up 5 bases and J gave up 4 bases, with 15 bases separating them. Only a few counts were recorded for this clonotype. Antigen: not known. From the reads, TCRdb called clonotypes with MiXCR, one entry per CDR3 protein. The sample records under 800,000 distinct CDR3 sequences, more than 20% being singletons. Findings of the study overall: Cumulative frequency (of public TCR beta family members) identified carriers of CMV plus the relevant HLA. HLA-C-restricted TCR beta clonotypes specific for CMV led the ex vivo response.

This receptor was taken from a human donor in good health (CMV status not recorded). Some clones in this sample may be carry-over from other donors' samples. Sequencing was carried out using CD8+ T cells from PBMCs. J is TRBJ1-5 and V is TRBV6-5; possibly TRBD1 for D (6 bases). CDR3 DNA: TGTGCCAGCAGTGCCGGGGGCGATGGGAATCAGCCCCAGCATTTT. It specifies CASSAGGDGNQPQHF.